The 12 T cell receptor beta chains below all came from one sample that was sequenced in a study of CD8 T cells in Susac syndrome. RNA, at about 0.45 to 1 ug, was reverse transcribed with random hexamers. TCRdb itself ran the immunoSEQ multiplex PCR reads through MiXCR, one entry per CDR3 protein. This sample carries hundreds of thousands of distinct CDR3 sequences, 65% to 90% of them seen once, and the ten largest clones take around 0.2%. Material: CD8+ T cells from PBMCs. The receptors stem from a human donor with multiple sclerosis.

The rearrangement joins TRBV10-3 to TRBJ2-1, with TRBD2 matching 8 bases. The length of the CDR3 is 16 residues. Germline trimming cut 3 bases from V and 4 bases from J; bases unmatched to any gene: 8. From germline, CDR1 is ENHRY and CDR2 SYGVKD. The CDR3 loop reads CAISDLRTSKYNEQFF. CDR3 bases: TGTGCCATCAGTGACCTGCGGACTAGCAAGTACAATGAGCAGTTCTTC.

As regards this clonotype: Sequence at one end of the junction differs from germline and may be a read error. The CDR3 loop reads CASSHSNEQSF. Written as DNA, the CDR3 is TGTGCCAGCAGCCATTCCAATGAGCAGTCCTTC. V is TRBV27 and J is TRBJ2-1; D gene uncertain. CDR1 is MNHEY, CDR2 SMNVEV, per germline (reference sequence). The CDR3 contains 11 residues.

The V gene is TRBV4-3, the J gene TRBJ1-6; D possibly corresponds to TRBD1 (6 bases). The CDR3 spans 15 residues. Germline V gene data show CDR1 as LGHNA and CDR2 as YSLEER. Deletions cut 2 bases from V and 8 bases from J, with 13 bases between. Written as DNA, the CDR3 is TGCGCCAGCAGCCAATTCCACAGGGATGATTCACCCCTCCACTTT. Translating it yields CASSQFHRDDSPLHF.

The sample holds one count of this clonotype. The genes are TRBV5-6 and TRBJ2-1; D is undetermined. Germline V gives CDR1 SGHDT, CDR2 YYEEEE. V lost 1 base to trimming and J lost 2 bases, with 7 bases between them. The CDR3 length is 14 residues. In nucleotides, the CDR3 is TGTGCCAGCAGCTTGACGGTTACCTACAATGAGCAGTTCTTC. Its protein is CASSLTVTYNEQFF.

V gene TRBV6-2 or TRBV6-3 combines with J gene TRBJ2-4; no clear D. V was pared by 6 bases and J by 1 base, with 10 bases between. The germline CDR1 and CDR2 sequences are MNHEY and SVGEGT. The CDR3 is made up of 14 amino acids. The CDR3 nucleotides read TGTGCCAGCAGCCCTGACTGGGCCAAAAACATTCAGTACTTC. It yields the protein CASSPDWAKNIQYF.

The J gene is TRBJ1-1, the V gene TRBV15; possible D gene TRBD1, 5 bases. CDR3 size: 18 residues. The V end was cut by 6 bases, the J end by 0 bases, with 23 bases between. Germline CDR1 LNHNV, CDR2 YYDKDF (reference sequence). The DNA of the CDR3 is TGTGCCACCAGGCTGCCGGGCCCCCGGGGGGGTGTGAACACTGAAGCTTTCTTT. As protein: CATRLPGPRGGVNTEAFF. Full variable domain (outside the CDR3, taken from reference TRBV15 and TRBJ1-1): DAMVIQNPRYQVTQFGKPVTLSCSQTLNHNVMYWYQQKSSQAPKLLFHYYDKDFNNEADTPDNFQSRRPNTSFCFLDIRSPGLGDTAMYLCATRLPGPRGGVNTEAFFGQGTRLTVV.

The chain employs TRBV28 and TRBJ2-3; TRBD2 matches 8 bases. V shed 8 bases, J shed 1 base, and the junction held 11 bases outside the gene matches. Germline V gives CDR1 MDHEN, CDR2 SYDVKM. The CDR3 totals 16 residues. The CDR3 is CASLKREFSGTDTQYF. CDR3 DNA: TGTGCCAGCCTCAAGCGGGAGTTTTCGGGCACAGATACGCAGTATTTT.

This chain joins TRBV4-1 and TRBJ2-7, with D maybe TRBD1 (5 bases). This CDR3 region has 15 residues. In germline, CDR1 is MGHRA, CDR2 YSYEKL. The V gene lost 4 bases and the J gene lost 6 bases, with 19 bases spanning the gap. The CDR3 DNA sequence: TGCGCCAGCAGCCGAGTGACAGTAATCCCCTCCGAGCAGTACTTC. Residues: CASSRVTVIPSEQYF.

The chain carries TRBV7-2 and TRBJ2-7, with 8 bases aligning to TRBD2. The CDR3 has 15 residues. Germline V lookup: CDR1 SGHTA, CDR2 FQGNSA. Trimming removed 1 base from V and 3 bases from J; junction bases left unmatched: 5. The DNA for the CDR3 is TGTGCCAGCAGCTTAGGGCCTAGCGGGTTCTACGAGCAGTACTTC. Encoded protein: CASSLGPSGFYEQYF.

V and J are TRBV28 and TRBJ2-7; either TRBD1 or TRBD2 may fit D (5 bases each). Looked up from germline, CDR1 is MDHEN and CDR2 is SYDVKM. Trimming removed 5 bases at V and 2 bases at J, with 19 bases between. The CDR3 has 16 amino acids. As DNA, the CDR3 is TGTGCCAGCAGTCCCGCCGGGACCCATGCTCCCTACGAGCAGTACTTC. This encodes CASSPAGTHAPYEQYF.

The rearrangement joins TRBV7-8 to TRBJ2-7; 7 positions match TRBD1. Germline assignment: CDR1 SGHVS and CDR2 FQNEAQ. CDR3 length: 15 amino acids. V lost 8 bases to trimming and J lost 5 bases; unmatched junction nucleotides: 15. This CDR3 is CASGKTGNTLNEQYF. The CDR3 bases are TGTGCCAGCGGAAAGACAGGGAATACTCTTAACGAGCAGTACTTC.

The chain is built from TRBV5-1 and TRBJ1-2, with unresolved D. The length of the CDR3 is 17 residues. V was shortened by 0 bases and J by 3 bases, with 18 bases between the two germline ends. Per germline, CDR1 SGHRS and CDR2 YFSETQ. DNA for the CDR3: TGCGCCAGCAGCTTGGACCGAGGAGACGCTACCGACTATGGCTACACCTTC. This encodes CASSLDRGDATDYGYTF. The variable domain in full, with the rest retrieved from reference TRBV5-1 and TRBJ1-2, is KAGVTQTPRYLIKTRGQQVTLSCSPISGHRSVSWYQQTPGQGLQFLFEYFSETQRNKGNFPGRFSGRQFSNSRSEMNVSTLELGDSALYLCASSLDRGDATDYGYTFGSGTRLTVV.